The T cell receptor beta chain described here comes from a study of Ad26.COV2.S vaccination and SARS-CoV-2 variants (dated by TCRdb to about 2021). For the study in its entirety: Vaccine-arm donors came from COV1001, a multicentre, randomized, double-blind, placebo-controlled phase I-IIa trial of Ad26.COV2.S in healthy adults. Dosing of Ad26.COV2.S was intramuscular, at either 5x10^10 or 1x10^11 viral particles, delivered as one shot or as two shots spaced 56 days apart. Participants in the trial were split at random into five groups of five each, receiving low-dose or high-dose Ad26.COV2.S once or twice, or else placebo on both occasions. Investigators did not know the trial group allocation while performing experiments and assessing outcomes. The specificity and breadth of SARS-CoV-2-reactive T cell receptors after Ad26.COV2.S vaccination were assessed by TCRbeta repertoire sequencing. The TCR-sequenced set comprised approximately 32 samples: roughly 19 Ad26.COV2.S vaccine recipients, 5 placebo recipients and 8 SARS-CoV-2 convalescent individuals.

TCRbeta CDR3 regions were sequenced with the immunoSEQ Assay. After extraction, genomic DNA underwent amplification by bias-controlled multiplex PCR, followed by high-throughput sequencing. In the source study's methods: To quantify the absolute abundance of every unique TCRbeta CDR3 region, sequences were collapsed and filtered. T cell fraction was estimated by normalization of TCRbeta template counts to usable DNA, with usable DNA being measured through amplification of reference genes present in all nucleated cells. Repertoire TCRs were annotated as SARS-CoV-2-specific by exact matching of V gene, CDR3 amino acid sequence and J gene to a known reactive TCR set. The reference SARS-CoV-2 TCR set came from MIRA and was filtered for enrichment in COVID-19-positive ImmuneCODE repertoires, removing public or cross-reactive TCRs. Drawing on the MIRA antigens, annotated TCRs were analysed further at the level of specific ORF or position within ORF. Breadth was defined as annotated unique rearrangements over total unique productive rearrangements; depth was the summed frequency of those rearrangements. Group comparisons of TCR breadth used two-sided Wilcoxon rank-sum tests. The clones in this table, taken by TCRdb from immuneACCESS, are in-frame only. Not every clone is retained; where verified, under half of the shortfall comes from an unresolved V gene, and the cause of the rest is unknown. The V and J calls and clone size are taken from that table; D and trimming were inferred from the DNA. The sample table holds 360,000 or so clones, of which around 91% were seen once. Clones ranked in the top ten supply about 2% of the sample.

Unmatched junction bases come to 12, with V trimmed by 5 bases and J by 4 bases. From the cysteine through the phenylalanine, the CDR3 covers 18 amino acids. The kept DNA is CDR3 alone, 54 bases in frame from the first base. In the germline V gene (reference sequence), CDR1 corresponds to MNHEY and CDR2 to SMNVEV. Of note for this clone: It lacks a known antigen. Base qualities are not provided; no much larger clone lies one nucleotide away.

Study-wide findings and limitations: Spike-specific TCR breadth was higher in Ad26.COV2.S recipients than in placebo recipients (P = 0.0014). Vaccine and placebo recipients had comparable non-spike TCR breadth, which fits with the vaccine containing only spike. The authors noted that the TCR breadth and depth analyses may have underestimated total T cell responses. Substantial breadth of spike-specific CD8+ and CD4+ T cell responses was reported after vaccination. Comparing responses between vaccine doses or regimens was not something the study was powered to do.

The intended sense of this specimen's treatment or condition label: around 19 received Ad26.COV2.S at low or high dose, single or two shots; about 5 received placebo; per-sample allocation not given. Repertoires of vaccine and placebo recipients were sequenced from samples taken on day 63 after the first injection. Between 29 July and 7 August 2020, Cohort 1b enrolled about two dozen adults aged 18-55 years at one site in Boston, USA. Ad26.COV2.S was a replication-incompetent adenovirus type 26 vector expressing a prefusion-stabilized SARS-CoV-2 spike protein from the original Wuhan strain. The V gene is TRBV27 and the J gene is TRBJ2-2; TRBD2 fits 11 bases in the junction. Sample: peripheral blood, taken in a trial of Ad26.COV2.S vaccine versus placebo. This TCR was recovered from a person between 18 and 59 years old who received the Ad26.COV2.S COVID-19 vaccine or a placebo. Read as DNA, the sequence is TGTGCCAGCAGTCCCAGACTAGCGGGAAGCTTAGGCACCGGGGAGCTGTTTTTT. Its protein reads: CASSPRLAGSLGTGELFF.